The clone carrying this TCR beta chain has a count of ten or more. Its cognate antigen is unknown. This sample is drawn from a study of T cells in Graves' hyperthyroidism and ophthalmopathy. As for the study in general: Before any treatment, at initial diagnosis, peripheral blood was collected. Study outcomes and limitations: Within blood appeared most thyroid clonotypes that had expanded above 0.001.

RNA transcripts served as the template for amplifying TCR beta CDR3 regions. During a first-round RT-PCR of the TCR CDR3, the HTBI primer set was used. TCRdb re-called the multiplex PCR reads with MiXCR, one entry per CDR3 protein. The table includes some 180,000 distinct CDR3 sequences, roughly a sixth detected once. Diagnosis of hyperthyroidism was new in patients aged 18 to 65, and its duration was under 2 months. Uncontrolled infection, other autoimmune disease, pregnancy or lactation excluded patients. In germline, CDR1 is LNHDA, CDR2 SQIVND (reference sequence). Trimming removed 3 bases at V and 1 base at J, with 6 bases between. The CDR3 length is 13 residues.

The sequence was obtained from a woman aged 50 to 60 with Graves' hyperthyroidism. The sample was blood. This chain joins TRBV19 and TRBJ1-1, with D uncertain. CDR3 sequence (DNA): TGTGCCAGTAGTATGAGGAGGAACACTGAAGCTTTCTTT. Amino acid sequence: CASSMRRNTEAFF.